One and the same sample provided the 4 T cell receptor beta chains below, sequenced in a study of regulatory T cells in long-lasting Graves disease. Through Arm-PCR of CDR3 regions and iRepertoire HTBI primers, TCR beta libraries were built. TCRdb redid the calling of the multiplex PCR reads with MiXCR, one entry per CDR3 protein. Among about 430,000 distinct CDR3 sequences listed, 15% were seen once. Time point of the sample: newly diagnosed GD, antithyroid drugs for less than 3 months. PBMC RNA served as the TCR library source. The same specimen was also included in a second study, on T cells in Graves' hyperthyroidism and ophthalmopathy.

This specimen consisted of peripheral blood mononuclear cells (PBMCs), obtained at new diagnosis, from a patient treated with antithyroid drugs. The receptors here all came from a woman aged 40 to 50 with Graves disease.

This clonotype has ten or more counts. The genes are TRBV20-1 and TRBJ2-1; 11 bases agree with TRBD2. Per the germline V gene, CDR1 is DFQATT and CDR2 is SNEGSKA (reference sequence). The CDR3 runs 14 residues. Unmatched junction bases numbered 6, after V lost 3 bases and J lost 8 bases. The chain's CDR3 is CSASGLAGFYEQFF. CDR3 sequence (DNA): TGCAGTGCTAGTGGACTAGCGGGTTTTTATGAGCAGTTCTTC.

CDR3 amino acids: CSVAGTTNFYEQYF. The DNA for the CDR3 is TGCAGCGTTGCCGGGACAACGAACTTCTACGAGCAGTACTTC. This rearrangement joins TRBV29-1 to TRBJ2-7; D may be TRBD1 (6 bases). CDR3 length equals 14 residues. Trimming took off 4 bases at V and 3 bases at J, with 16 bases between the two ends. From germline, CDR1 is SQVTM and CDR2 ANQGSEA.

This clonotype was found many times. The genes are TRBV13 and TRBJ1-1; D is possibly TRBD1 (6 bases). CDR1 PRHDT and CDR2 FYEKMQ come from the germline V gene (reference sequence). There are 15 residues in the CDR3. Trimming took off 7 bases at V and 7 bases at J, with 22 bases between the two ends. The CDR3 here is CASTPSLRGKGEAFF. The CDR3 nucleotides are TGTGCCAGCACCCCATCGTTAAGGGGGAAGGGTGAAGCTTTCTTT.

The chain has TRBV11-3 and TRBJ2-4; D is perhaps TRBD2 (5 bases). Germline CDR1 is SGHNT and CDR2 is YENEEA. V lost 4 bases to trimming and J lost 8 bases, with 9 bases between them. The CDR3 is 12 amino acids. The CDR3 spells CASSWGEDIQYF. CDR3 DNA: TGTGCCAGCAGCTGGGGAGAGGACATTCAGTACTTC.